Following are 4 T cell receptor beta chains from one sample sequenced in a study of T-cell reconstitution after alpha-beta-depleted transplantation in children. This sample's TCRbeta library carried unique molecular identifier barcodes. TCRdb re-analysed the PCR reads in MiXCR, keeping a single row per CDR3 protein. The sample shows under 250,000 distinct CDR3 sequences, roughly a quarter of them seen only once. The material sequenced was PBMCs, mostly from graft donor cells, taken 360 days after TCRalphabeta/CD19-depleted stem cell transplant. The receptors stem from a female patient aged 2-10 years who had a stem cell transplant for congenital amegakaryocytic thrombocytopenia, so the T cells may come from the graft donor.

The gene calls are TRBV25-1 and TRBJ2-6; no firm D call. Per the germline V gene, CDR1 is MGHDK and CDR2 is SYGVNS. V dropped 1 base and J dropped 2 bases, with 6 bases sitting between them. The CDR3 extends over 15 amino acids. CDR3 sequence reads: CASSELGTGANVLTF. The CDR3 DNA sequence: TGTGCCAGCAGTGAATTGGGGACTGGGGCCAACGTCCTGACTTTC.

The count of this clonotype is one. The CDR3 loop reads CASSHGFLRTDTQYF. DNA of the CDR3: TGTGCCAGCAGCCATGGGTTCCTTAGGACAGATACGCAGTATTTT. The chain links TRBV3-1 to TRBJ2-3; D call uncertain. CDR3 length: 15 amino acids. The germline gives CDR1 LGHDT, CDR2 YNNKEL (reference sequence). The germline V and J ends were trimmed by 3 bases and 3 bases, with 13 bases remaining between them.

This sequence joins TRBV4-2 and TRBJ1-5; TRBD1 matches 7 bases. V dropped 3 bases and J dropped 4; count of bases not matched to a gene: 12. Germline V gene data show CDR1 as LGHNA and CDR2 as YNFKEQ. This CDR3 comprises 17 residues. The CDR3 region has the DNA TGTGCCAGCAGCCAGTACCCACAGGGGCGCACGAATCAGCCCCAGCATTTT. Translated, it gives CASSQYPQGRTNQPQHF.

The rearrangement links TRBV3-1 to TRBJ2-1; D gene uncertain. Germline V gene data show CDR1 as LGHDT and CDR2 as YNNKEL (reference sequence). Trimming removed 1 base from V and 10 bases from J, with 5 bases in between. The CDR3 extends over 11 amino acids. CDR3 DNA: TGTGCCAGCAGCCAAGCTCGAGAGCAGTTCTTC. Translated: CASSQAREQFF.